This T cell receptor (beta chain) was documented in a study of type 1 and type 2 diabetes patients. Background on the study: From PBMCs, CD4+ and CD8+ T cells were isolated by magnetic microbeads.

Comment on this clonotype: As yet, its antigen is unknown.

With V trimmed by 2 bases and J by 5 bases, 7 bases remained unmatched. This CDR3 is built from 14 residues. Germline V CDR1 and CDR2: GTSNPN, SVGIG (reference sequence). Study-wide findings and caveats: Groups were not age- or gender-matched, which may bias interpretation. Type 2 diabetes and control samples shared highly correlated V and J usage, averaging approximately 0.97. Type 1 diabetes repertoires were significantly less diverse than type 2 diabetes ones.

The PCR template was genomic DNA. Multiplex PCR with 30 forward and 13 reverse primers amplified the TCR beta CDR3. One entry per CDR3 protein results from TCRdb running MiXCR on the multiplex PCR reads. The table lists around 300,000 distinct CDR3 sequences, roughly 48% of them singletons. The receptor was derived from a young man with type 2 diabetes. Material for sequencing was peripheral blood mononuclear cells (PBMCs). The chain couples TRBV30 to TRBJ2-5, with 8 bases aligning to TRBD1. CDR3 nucleotide sequence: TGTGCCTGGAGTCCTTCAGGGGGCGGTGAGACCCAGTACTTC. It is translated as CAWSPSGGGETQYF.